Detailed here is one TCR beta chain. During active infection, Seattle patients enrolled and were then monitored through disease. The sample originates from a study of blood T cell repertoires in COVID-19. Trimming pared 5 bases from V and 0 bases from J, leaving 14 bases between. The germline V gene encodes CDR1 SGHAT and CDR2 FQDESV (reference sequence). The CDR3 length is 15 residues. Original data processing: Estimation of nucleated cell counts was performed using reference gene primer amplification. Profiled with immunoSEQ multiplex PCR; TCRdb holds only in-frame clones, not every one. The V and J calls and clone size are taken from that table; D and trimming were inferred from the DNA. Here the sample spans 380,000 or so clones, 86% being singletons.

The sequence derives from a woman aged 55-69 years with COVID-19, enrolled during active disease. The specimen was peripheral blood. This chain joins TRBV11-1 and TRBJ2-7, with a tentative D call TRBD2 (5 bases). The CDR3 DNA sequence: TGTGCCAGCAGCACTAGACGGTTGAACTCCTACGAGCAGTACTTC. It codes for CASSTRRLNSYEQYF.